This passage covers 30 T cell receptor beta chains from one sample sequenced in a study of TIL therapy for anti-PD-1-resistant metastatic lung cancer. Sequencing used immunoSEQ v3. Method: immunoSEQ multiplex PCR; TCRdb's copy keeps in-frame clones and lacks some. Among tens of thousands of clones listed, about 79% were seen once. Time point reported: pre-treatment sample, taken before nivolumab and TIL therapy. The starting material was blood, obtained at baseline. The source of these receptors is a person aged 25-79 years with non-small cell lung cancer.

This chain joins TRBV5-1 and TRBJ2-5; the D gene could be TRBD1 or TRBD2 (5 bases each). CDR1 SGHRS and CDR2 YFSETQ come from the germline V gene. Trimming pared 0 bases from V and 4 bases from J, leaving 16 bases between. The length of the CDR3 is 16 residues. The CDR3 loop is CASSLGGTSPRETQYF. The DNA of the CDR3 is TGCGCCAGCAGCTTGGGGGGGACCTCACCCCGAGAGACCCAGTACTTC.

The chain joins TRBV2 to TRBJ2-5; TRBD2 might be the D (5 bases). The CDR3 is made up of 14 amino acids. Germline V lookup: CDR1 SNHLY, CDR2 FYNNEI. V was cut by 2 bases and J by 2 bases, with 9 bases left in between. The CDR3 DNA reads as TGTGCCAGCAGTGAACATAGAGGGCAAGAGACCCAGTACTTC. Amino acids: CASSEHRGQETQYF.

V is TRBV19 and J is TRBJ2-3; 8 positions match TRBD1. V was pared by 4 bases and J by 3 bases, with 6 bases of the junction left unmatched. CDR1 is LNHDA, CDR2 SQIVND, per germline (reference sequence). CDR3 length equals 15 residues. In DNA, the CDR3 is TGTGCCAGTAGTACTAGACAGGGGCGGACAGATACGCAGTATTTT. Its protein product is CASSTRQGRTDTQYF.

The chain uses TRBV18 and TRBJ2-1; TRBD1 is a possible D gene (6 bases). The CDR3 contains 13 residues. CDR1 is KGHSH, CDR2 LQKENI, per germline. V was cut by 6 bases and J by 3 bases, with 9 bases left in between. DNA for the CDR3: TGTGCCAGCTCGGCGGACAGCTACAATGAGCAGTTCTTC. Amino acids: CASSADSYNEQFF.

V and J are TRBV28 and TRBJ1-5; D is possibly TRBD1 (5 bases). The V gene lost 7 bases and the J gene lost 3 bases, with 13 bases spanning the gap. From germline, CDR1 is MDHEN and CDR2 SYDVKM. CDR3 length: 14 residues. The CDR3 region is CASTEGRFNQPQHF. The CDR3 coding sequence is TGTGCCAGCACCGAGGGGCGGTTCAATCAGCCCCAGCATTTT.

This chain connects TRBV19 to TRBJ2-4, with TRBD2 identical over 7 bases. The germline V gene has CDR1 LNHDA and CDR2 SQIVND (reference sequence). This CDR3 region has 15 residues. Losses at the gene ends were 4 bases for V and 0 bases for J; bases not matched to a gene: 3. The CDR3 protein is CASSTVAGAKNIQYF. DNA of the CDR3: TGTGCCAGTAGTACCGTAGCGGGAGCCAAAAACATTCAGTACTTC.

This chain uses TRBV6-5 with TRBJ1-6; D is unclear. V lost 2 bases and J 4 bases, leaving 9 bases between the germline ends. This CDR3 is built from 15 residues. The germline CDR1 and CDR2 sequences are MNHEY and SVGAGI. This CDR3 reads CASSYADKYNSPLHF. The CDR3 nucleotides are TGTGCCAGCAGTTACGCTGACAAGTATAATTCACCCCTCCACTTT.

V is TRBV2 and J is TRBJ1-2; 9 bases fit TRBD1. This CDR3 is 15 amino acids long. V gave up 0 bases and J gave up 7 bases; unmatched junction bases: 6. The germline CDR1 and CDR2 sequences are SNHLY and FYNNEI. CDR3 protein: CASSEARGQGGGYTF. DNA for the CDR3: TGTGCCAGCAGTGAAGCGAGGGGACAGGGAGGTGGCTACACCTTC.

The DNA of the CDR3 is TGTGCCAGCAGTTTACCGGTAAAAGAGACCCAGTACTTC. The encoded protein is CASSLPVKETQYF. The chain carries TRBV28 and TRBJ2-5, with D hard to call. CDR1 MDHEN and CDR2 SYDVKM come from the germline V gene. The germline V and J ends were trimmed by 2 bases and 3 bases, with 7 bases remaining between them. This CDR3 comprises 13 residues. Full variable domain (missing parts from reference TRBV28 and TRBJ2-5): DVKVTQSSRYLVKRTGEKVFLECVQDMDHENMFWYRQDPGLGLRLIYFSYDVKMKEKGDIPEGYSVSREKKERFSLILESASTNQTSMYLCASSLPVKETQYFGPGTRLLVL.

The chain joins TRBV27 to TRBJ2-5, with D unresolved. CDR1 and CDR2 from the germline V gene are MNHEY and SMNVEV (reference sequence). Trimming stripped 4 bases from V and 0 bases from J, with 9 bases between. The CDR3 runs 14 residues. This CDR3 is CASSSWPDQETQYF. In nucleotides, the CDR3 is TGTGCCAGCAGTTCGTGGCCAGACCAAGAGACCCAGTACTTC.

The gene calls are TRBV27 and TRBJ2-2, with 13 bases that match TRBD2. Per the germline V gene, CDR1 is MNHEY and CDR2 is SMNVEV (reference sequence). The CDR3 is 18 amino acids. The V gene end was trimmed by 5 bases and the J gene end by 7 bases; junction bases not matched to a gene: 13. CDR3 region: CASSPHALAGGPDGELFF. CDR3 coding DNA: TGTGCCAGCAGTCCACACGCACTAGCGGGAGGGCCGGACGGGGAGCTGTTTTTT.

Turning to this clone: A much more abundant neighbour one base away suggests this may be a read error. Because it lacks the conserved phenylalanine or tryptophan at the end, this CDR3 is likely a read error. Here the CDR3 DNA reads TGCGCCAGCAGCAGCAGACAGGCCCTGGGGAGAGGCTACACCCTC. As protein: CASSSRQALGRGYTL. The V gene is TRBV5-1, the J gene TRBJ1-2; tentatively, D is TRBD1 (6 bases). The germline V gene encodes CDR1 SGHRS and CDR2 YFSETQ. V was trimmed by 4 bases and J by 8 bases, leaving 21 bases between them. The CDR3 contains 15 residues.

This clone was counted a single time. The chain carries TRBV6-1 and TRBJ2-5; 9 bases are shared with TRBD1. The DNA matches TRBJ2-7 better at its end, which makes the J call doubtful. Germline values: CDR1 MNHNS, CDR2 SASEGT. This CDR3 spans 13 amino acids. The CDR3 coding sequence is TGTGCCAGCAGTGGACAGGGGGAAAACGAGCAGTACTTC. Protein sequence: CASSGQGENEQYF.

V is TRBV5-1 and J is TRBJ2-5; the D is unclear. The J call is doubtful: the DNA matches TRBJ2-7 better. The CDR3 sequence is 16 residues long. Germline V gene sequence: CDR1 SGHRS, CDR2 YFSETQ. The CDR3 is CASSLEGSVVTYEQYF. DNA for the CDR3: TGCGCCAGCAGCTTGGAAGGGTCTGTTGTCACCTACGAGCAGTACTTC.

This clone was observed a single time. The V call is TRBV28, the J call TRBJ2-7; 7 positions agree with TRBD1. This CDR3 has 12 amino acids. Germline V gene lookup returns CDR1 MDHEN and CDR2 SYDVKM. V lost 11 bases, J lost 4 bases, and 8 bases stayed unmatched. The CDR3 spells CASQGDWYEQYF. The CDR3 DNA sequence: TGTGCCTCCCAGGGGGATTGGTACGAGCAGTACTTC.

The chain recombines TRBV18 with TRBJ2-6; D gene unclear. Per the germline V gene, CDR1 is KGHSH and CDR2 is LQKENI. With 1 base removed from V and 0 bases from J, the gap between germline ends came to 10 bases. The CDR3 is 17 residues long. CDR3 residues: CASSPRQVGSGANVLTF. The CDR3 DNA reads as TGTGCCAGCTCACCACGTCAGGTGGGCTCTGGGGCCAACGTCCTGACTTTC.

The V and J genes are TRBV6-1 and TRBJ2-1, with 10 positions matching TRBD2. Trimming removed 2 bases from V and 0 bases from J; junction bases left unmatched: 4. Germline CDR1 reads MNHNS; CDR2 reads SASEGT. The CDR3 is made up of 17 amino acids. The CDR3 DNA reads as TGTGCCAGCAGTGAAACAGCGGGAGGGAGCTCCTACAATGAGCAGTTCTTC. Its protein is CASSETAGGSSYNEQFF.

V is TRBV28 and J is TRBJ2-5, with 8 bases that match TRBD2. Germline V gene data show CDR1 as MDHEN and CDR2 as SYDVKM. V gave up 7 bases and J gave up 9 bases; unmatched junction bases: 10. The CDR3 is made up of 13 amino acids. The CDR3 region has the DNA TGTGCCAGCATGGTCCTGGCGGGGGGTCCCCAGTACTTC. It specifies CASMVLAGGPQYF.

This clone has a handful of counts. The chain carries TRBV5-6 and TRBJ2-7; D call uncertain. The germline V gene has CDR1 SGHDT and CDR2 YYEEEE. The CDR3 spans 12 residues. The germline V and J ends were trimmed by 0 bases and 2 bases, with 3 bases remaining between them. CDR3 bases: TGTGCCAGCAGCTTGGACACCTACGAGCAGTACTTC. It codes for CASSLDTYEQYF.

The chain has TRBV21-1 and TRBJ1-1. TRBV21-1 is labeled a pseudogene. The CDR3 sequence is 8 residues long. CDR3 loop: CASSKALW. Here the CDR3 DNA reads TGTGCCAGCAGCAAAGCGCTCTGG.

This sequence joins TRBV9 and TRBJ2-7, with 9 bases lining up with TRBD2. V lost 0 bases to trimming and J lost 9 bases; unmatched junction nucleotides: 19. The CDR3 has 18 residues. CDR1 and CDR2 from the germline V gene are SGDLS and YYNGEE. The CDR3 region is CASSVDPSGNFPVVSQYF. Written as DNA, the CDR3 is TGTGCCAGCAGCGTAGATCCTAGCGGGAATTTCCCCGTTGTCTCGCAGTACTTC.

This chain uses TRBV5-1 with TRBJ2-5, with 13 bases aligning to TRBD2. The CDR3 loop spans 16 amino acids. Germline values: CDR1 SGHRS, CDR2 YFSETQ. Germline trimming cut 4 bases from V and 2 bases from J; bases unmatched to any gene: 5. The CDR3: CASSTGLAGEQETQYF. The CDR3 bases are TGCGCCAGCAGCACCGGACTAGCGGGAGAGCAAGAGACCCAGTACTTC.

The rearrangement uses TRBV19 and TRBJ1-1; no firm D call. CDR1 and CDR2 from the germline V gene are LNHDA and SQIVND (reference sequence). The CDR3 is made up of 16 amino acids. Trimming removed 1 base from V and 4 bases from J, with 16 bases in between. The CDR3 coding sequence is TGTGCCAGTAGTATAGCCAGGCTAGGTTCGAGCACTGAAGCTTTCTTT. Its translation: CASSIARLGSSTEAFF.

The chain combines TRBV7-9 with TRBJ1-2, with D possibly matching TRBD1 (6 bases). The CDR3 contains 14 residues. Germline V gives CDR1 SEHNR, CDR2 FQNEAQ (reference sequence). V lost 5 bases, J lost 4 bases, and 14 bases lay in between. The CDR3, as DNA: TGTGCCAGCAGCGAAACAGGGATGGGCTATGGCTACACCTTC. Amino acid sequence: CASSETGMGYGYTF.

This clone was seen a handful of times. The J gene is TRBJ1-2, the V gene TRBV14, with TRBD1 matching over 10 bases. The length of the CDR3 is 16 residues. Looked up from germline, CDR1 is SGHDN and CDR2 is FVKESK. J was trimmed by 4 bases and V by 3 bases; bases with no gene match: 8. Written as DNA, the CDR3 is TGTGCCAGCAGCCACCAGGGACAGGGGTCGGTCTATGGCTACACCTTC. This encodes CASSHQGQGSVYGYTF.

Comments on this clone: This clone may be a read error of a much larger clone one base away. The rearrangement uses TRBV30 and TRBJ2-5, with D perhaps TRBD1 or TRBD2 (6 bases each). CDR3 size: 14 residues. Germline V gene lookup returns CDR1 GTSNPN and CDR2 SVGIG (reference sequence). Trimming cost V 8 bases and J 11 bases, with 27 bases left between them. CDR3 nucleotides: TGTGCCGGACTTGGGGGGCCACTTCCCTACGGGCAGTACTTC. Translation: CAGLGGPLPYGQYF.

This clone was found a few times. V usage is TRBV6-6 and J usage is TRBJ2-5, with D perhaps assigned TRBD1 or TRBD2 (5 bases each). Germline-derived CDR1 and CDR2 are MNHNY and SVGAGI (reference sequence). V was clipped by 4 bases and J by 2 bases, with 17 bases between them. This CDR3 is built from 16 residues. This chain's CDR3 is CASSSRLRQTQETQYF. In nucleotides, the CDR3 is TGTGCCAGCAGTTCACGACTAAGACAGACACAAGAGACCCAGTACTTC.

The chain is built from TRBV27 and TRBJ1-5; no definite D call. Trimming left V 3 bases short and J 1 base short, with 4 bases between. CDR3 length: 13 residues. Germline CDR1 MNHEY, CDR2 SMNVEV (reference sequence). The CDR3 reads CASSFESNQPQHF. The CDR3 DNA follows: TGTGCCAGCAGTTTTGAGAGCAATCAGCCCCAGCATTTT.

Turning to this clone: An end of the junction does not agree with germline; a read error may underlie this. The V gene is TRBV16, the J gene TRBJ1-1; D is perhaps TRBD1 (5 bases). CDR3 length equals 15 residues. Germline loops: CDR1 KGHSY, CDR2 FQNENV. In nucleotides, the CDR3 is TGTGCCAGCAGTCAATTGGGACGGCTGAACACTGAAGCTTTCTTT. Translating gives CASSQLGRLNTEAFF.

The chain uses TRBV5-1 and TRBJ2-1; TRBD1 matches 9 bases. Germline loops: CDR1 SGHRS, CDR2 YFSETQ. The CDR3 consists of 14 residues. Germline trimming cut 3 bases from V and 7 bases from J; bases unmatched to any gene: 5. CDR3 sequence: CASSSNRGRNEQFF. The DNA for the CDR3 is TGCGCCAGCAGCTCAAACAGGGGGCGGAATGAGCAGTTCTTC.